Each of the 28 T cell receptor beta chains below was sequenced from the same sample in a study of T-cell reconstitution after alpha-beta-depleted transplantation in children. Using unique molecular identifiers, the investigators prepared the TCRbeta library. TCRdb independently ran MiXCR on the PCR reads; one entry per CDR3 protein. This table holds approximately 1,000,000 distinct CDR3 sequences, roughly 29% found once. The sequencing here drew on PBMCs, mostly from graft donor cells, taken 360 days after TCRalphabeta/CD19-depleted stem cell transplant. The receptors originated from a boy in the first two years of life who had a stem cell transplant for SCID, so the T cells may come from the graft donor.

The CDR3 sequence is CASSGPGAIKNIQYF. CDR3 nucleotides: TGTGCCAGCAGTGGTCCAGGGGCGATCAAAAACATTCAGTACTTC. This chain links TRBV2 with TRBJ2-4; D possibly corresponds to TRBD1 (6 bases). Germline lookup yields CDR1 SNHLY and CDR2 FYNNEI. V lost 4 bases and J lost 3, with 13 bases in between. This CDR3 is built from 15 residues.

Ten or more counts support this clonotype. The rearrangement joins TRBV6-2 or TRBV6-3 to TRBJ2-1; D unresolved. V was shortened by 7 bases and J by 5 bases, with 15 bases between the two germline ends. CDR3 length: 14 residues. Looked up from germline, CDR1 is MNHEY and CDR2 is SVGEGT. CDR3 sequence: CASTLRRNNNEQFF. CDR3 DNA sequence: TGTGCCAGCACCCTAAGACGGAATAACAATGAGCAGTTCTTC.

The J gene is TRBJ2-2, the V gene TRBV7-8, with 10 bases that match TRBD2. The CDR3 has 17 residues. The J segment lost 7 bases and the V segment lost 2 bases, leaving 10 bases of the junction unmatched. Germline loops: CDR1 SGHVS, CDR2 FQNEAQ. The CDR3 DNA reads as TGTGCCAGCAGCTTACTTTTAGCGGGGGGTTCGGACGGGGAGCTGTTTTTT. It codes for CASSLLLAGGSDGELFF.

This clonotype has ten or more counts. The rearrangement links TRBV3-1 to TRBJ2-5, with 10 positions matching TRBD2. Germline CDR1 and CDR2: LGHDT and YNNKEL (reference sequence). The CDR3 spans 15 residues. With 4 bases clipped from V and 5 bases from J, the junction kept 7 bases outside the gene matches. The CDR3 bases are TGTGCCAGCAGCCCACACGGACTAGCGGCTGAGACCCAGTACTTC. Translated: CASSPHGLAAETQYF.

V gene TRBV7-2 combines with J gene TRBJ1-3, with TRBD1 as a possible D gene (5 bases). Trimming shortened V by 5 bases and J by 10 bases, and 18 bases separated the two germline ends. CDR1 is SGHTA and CDR2 is FQGNSA in the germline V gene. CDR3 length: 14 amino acids. CDR3 DNA sequence: TGTGCCAGCAGCCCAAAAGGGGAATCGGATACCATATATTTT. Translation: CASSPKGESDTIYF.

This clonotype was picked up a small number of times. The chain is built from TRBV18 and TRBJ2-1; D possibly corresponds to TRBD1 (6 bases). Germline V gives CDR1 KGHSH, CDR2 LQKENI. The length of the CDR3 is 16 residues. V was clipped by 2 bases and J by 1 base, with 12 bases between them. The CDR3 sequence: CASSPGIRGSYNEQFF. The CDR3 region has the DNA TGTGCCAGCTCACCAGGTATAAGGGGGTCCTACAATGAGCAGTTCTTC.

In its sample, this clonotype was seen a few times. The rearrangement links TRBV10-3 to TRBJ1-2, with 7 bases aligning to TRBD1. CDR3 length: 16 residues. The trim removed 2 bases at V and 1 base at J, leaving 7 bases unmatched. The V gene's germline CDR1 is ENHRY and CDR2 SYGVKD. Here the CDR3 reads CAISEAGTVLNYGYTF. CDR3 in DNA: TGTGCCATCAGTGAGGCGGGGACAGTCCTTAACTATGGCTACACCTTC.

V is TRBV23-1 and J is TRBJ2-5; maybe TRBD2 (6 bases). TRBV23-1 is flagged as an ORF with uncertain function. The CDR3 has 15 residues. Between the trimmed V and J ends, which lost 4 bases and 0 bases, there was a span of 12 bases. The CDR3 DNA sequence: TGCGCCAGCAGTCCTTACCGGGGGTACCAAGAGACCCAGTACTTC. Translating it yields CASSPYRGYQETQYF.

This clonotype was picked up a small number of times. The chain joins TRBV5-1 to TRBJ1-5, with a weak D call TRBD1 (5 bases). The CDR3 sequence is 15 residues long. Trimming removed 1 base at V and 4 bases at J, with 12 bases between. The germline CDR1 and CDR2 sequences are SGHRS and YFSETQ. The CDR3 DNA reads TGCGCCAGCAGCTTGCGAGGGGAAAGGAATCAGCCCCAGCATTTT. Translating it yields CASSLRGERNQPQHF.

This clonotype turned up a few times. The chain joins TRBV12-3 or TRBV12-4 to TRBJ2-5; D uncertain. Trimming removed 5 bases at V and 3 bases at J, with 16 bases between. The CDR3 has 15 amino acids. CDR3 in amino acids: CASSPNILVKETQYF. The CDR3 region has the DNA TGTGCCAGCAGTCCCAATATCTTGGTTAAAGAGACCCAGTACTTC.

The chain uses TRBV28 and TRBJ2-3; TRBD1 is a possible D gene (5 bases). The V end was cut by 6 bases, the J end by 6 bases, with 22 bases between. The CDR3 covers 16 residues. Germline-derived CDR1 and CDR2 are MDHEN and SYDVKM. The chain's CDR3 is CASSAVGVLPPDTQYF. Here the CDR3 DNA reads TGTGCCAGCAGCGCGGTAGGGGTATTGCCCCCCGATACGCAGTATTTT.

This rearrangement joins TRBV30 to TRBJ2-7; D is unclear. The V end was cut by 2 bases, the J end by 2 bases, with 16 bases between. The CDR3 covers 15 residues. Germline V gene data show CDR1 as GTSNPN and CDR2 as SVGIG (reference sequence). Written as DNA, the CDR3 is TGTGCCTGGAGTCCGATAGGAGTTGGACCCTACGAGCAGTACTTC. This gives the protein CAWSPIGVGPYEQYF.

This clonotype was observed a handful of times. The chain joins TRBV20-1 to TRBJ2-1; D gene uncertain. CDR1 is DFQATT, CDR2 SNEGSKA, per germline (reference sequence). V was clipped by 8 bases and J by 1 base, with 9 bases between them. The CDR3 spans 12 residues. The CDR3 loop reads CSTQDSYNEQFF. CDR3 nucleotides: TGCAGTACTCAGGATTCCTACAATGAGCAGTTCTTC.

V is TRBV20-1 and J is TRBJ2-6; D unclear. V was cut by 3 bases and J by 4 bases, with 10 bases left in between. The CDR3 loop spans 14 amino acids. Germline CDR1 and CDR2: DFQATT and SNEGSKA (reference sequence). The CDR3 DNA reads TGCAGTGCTAGTAGGCAGGAGGGGGCCAACGTCCTGACTTTC. Translated: CSASRQEGANVLTF.

The chain links TRBV12-3 or TRBV12-4 to TRBJ2-7; 9 bases line up with TRBD1. The CDR3 loop spans 15 amino acids. V shed 4 bases and J 3 bases; nucleotides not matched to a gene: 7. This CDR3 is CASSSSGTGRYEQYF. CDR3 nucleotides: TGTGCCAGCAGTTCATCCGGGACAGGGCGCTACGAGCAGTACTTC.

V usage is TRBV5-1 and J usage is TRBJ2-7, with D perhaps assigned TRBD1 or TRBD2 (5 bases each). V was pared by 2 bases and J by 4 bases, with 16 bases between. Looked up from germline, CDR1 is SGHRS and CDR2 is YFSETQ. The CDR3 is made up of 15 amino acids. CDR3 amino acids: CASSFVGTPQYEQYF. The CDR3 coding sequence is TGCGCCAGCAGCTTTGTTGGGACGCCCCAATACGAGCAGTACTTC.

V and J are TRBV10-3 and TRBJ2-5; 7 nucleotides align to TRBD1. From germline, CDR1 is ENHRY and CDR2 SYGVKD. This CDR3 spans 14 amino acids. The trim removed 3 bases at V and 4 bases at J, leaving 5 bases unmatched. In nucleotides, the CDR3 is TGTGCCATCAGTGACAACAGGGGAAGAGAGACCCAGTACTTC. It specifies CAISDNRGRETQYF.

This rearrangement joins TRBV15 to TRBJ2-1; a possible D gene is TRBD2 (7 bases). V lost 3 bases and J lost 3, with 15 bases in between. This CDR3 contains 16 residues. Germline V CDR1 and CDR2: LNHNV, YYDKDF (reference sequence). The chain's CDR3 is CATSSPWGGLYNEQFF. The CDR3 DNA reads as TGTGCCACCAGCAGCCCCTGGGGGGGGCTCTACAATGAGCAGTTCTTC.

V usage is TRBV2 and J usage is TRBJ2-7; 8 bases are a match to TRBD1. V lost 10 bases to trimming and J lost 2 bases; unmatched junction nucleotides: 13. The CDR3 has 15 residues. Germline values: CDR1 SNHLY, CDR2 FYNNEI. The CDR3 sequence is CATTSVGDRTYEQYF. Here the CDR3 DNA reads TGTGCCACCACCTCCGTAGGGGACAGGACCTACGAGCAGTACTTC.

This clonotype came up many times. The CDR3 region has the DNA TGCGCCAGCAGCCCCACCGCAGGGGCCGGGGAGCTGTTTTTT. Protein product: CASSPTAGAGELFF. The chain recombines TRBV5-1 with TRBJ2-2; D is possibly TRBD1 (6 bases). Trimming shortened V by 4 bases and J by 6 bases, and 13 bases separated the two germline ends. There are 14 residues in the CDR3. Germline CDR1 reads SGHRS; CDR2 reads YFSETQ.

This sequence joins TRBV4-2 and TRBJ1-2, with TRBD1 as a possible D gene (5 bases). This CDR3 spans 17 amino acids. Germline CDR1 is LGHNA and CDR2 is YNFKEQ. The V end lost 0 bases, the J end lost 1 base, and 15 bases lay between the germline ends. The CDR3 DNA is TGTGCCAGCAGCCAAGAGGGGACTGAGGAGTTTAACTATGGCTACACCTTC. The encoded protein is CASSQEGTEEFNYGYTF.

The chain combines TRBV28 with TRBJ2-4; 8 nucleotides match TRBD1. V was pared by 5 bases and J by 7 bases, with 4 bases of the junction left unmatched. In germline, CDR1 is MDHEN, CDR2 SYDVKM. The CDR3 is 13 residues long. The CDR3 sequence is CASSRTGRNIQYF. CDR3 coding DNA: TGTGCCAGCAGTCGGACAGGGAGGAACATTCAGTACTTC.

This clonotype was found a few times. A read error may account for a junction end that differs from germline. V usage is TRBV4-3 and J usage is TRBJ2-7; D uncertain. The CDR3 covers 15 residues. Per the germline V gene, CDR1 is LGHNA and CDR2 is YSLEER. The CDR3 DNA reads as TGCGCCAGCAGTCAAGGGTCTGCCGGGTTCTACGAGCAGTACTTC. It encodes CASSQGSAGFYEQYF.

V and J are TRBV2 and TRBJ1-1; TRBD1 might be the D (6 bases). CDR3 size: 13 residues. The V end lost 1 base, the J end lost 6 bases, and 9 bases lay between the germline ends. The germline CDR1 and CDR2 sequences are SNHLY and FYNNEI. The CDR3 reads CASSEGWGPEAFF. In nucleotides, the CDR3 is TGTGCCAGCAGTGAAGGATGGGGGCCTGAAGCTTTCTTT.

The chain uses TRBV7-8 and TRBJ2-2, with D possibly being TRBD1 (6 bases). The CDR3 is made up of 18 amino acids. V was shortened by 1 base and J by 9 bases, with 24 bases between the two germline ends. In germline, CDR1 is SGHVS, CDR2 FQNEAQ. CDR3 bases: TGTGCCAGCAGCTTAGTCGCCCCGGGACAACGGAATAAAAGGGAGCTGTTTTTT. This translates into CASSLVAPGQRNKRELFF.

The chain is built from TRBV5-6 and TRBJ1-1; D is ambiguous. Germline values: CDR1 SGHDT, CDR2 YYEEEE. This CDR3 spans 15 amino acids. Trimming left V 0 bases short and J 0 bases short, with 9 bases between. DNA of the CDR3: TGTGCCAGCAGCTTGGTCCCAGACATGAACACTGAAGCTTTCTTT. It translates to CASSLVPDMNTEAFF.

This clonotype was recorded a few times. This chain joins TRBV25-1 and TRBJ1-5; tentatively, D is TRBD1 (5 bases). The CDR3 runs to 13 residues. Germline assignment: CDR1 MGHDK and CDR2 SYGVNS. V lost 2 bases and J lost 7, with 9 bases in between. The CDR3 sequence is CASSERGRQPQHF. DNA for the CDR3: TGTGCCAGCAGTGAACGGGGCCGGCAGCCCCAGCATTTT.

The chain is built from TRBV3-1 and TRBJ2-7; TRBD2 matches 12 bases. Unmatched junction bases numbered 13, after V lost 2 bases and J lost 5 bases. Germline loops: CDR1 LGHDT, CDR2 YNNKEL (reference sequence). This CDR3 contains 18 residues. Written as DNA, the CDR3 is TGTGCCAGCAGCCAACCATCTCGTCTAGCGGGGGGGATACACGAGCAGTACTTC. Protein sequence: CASSQPSRLAGGIHEQYF.